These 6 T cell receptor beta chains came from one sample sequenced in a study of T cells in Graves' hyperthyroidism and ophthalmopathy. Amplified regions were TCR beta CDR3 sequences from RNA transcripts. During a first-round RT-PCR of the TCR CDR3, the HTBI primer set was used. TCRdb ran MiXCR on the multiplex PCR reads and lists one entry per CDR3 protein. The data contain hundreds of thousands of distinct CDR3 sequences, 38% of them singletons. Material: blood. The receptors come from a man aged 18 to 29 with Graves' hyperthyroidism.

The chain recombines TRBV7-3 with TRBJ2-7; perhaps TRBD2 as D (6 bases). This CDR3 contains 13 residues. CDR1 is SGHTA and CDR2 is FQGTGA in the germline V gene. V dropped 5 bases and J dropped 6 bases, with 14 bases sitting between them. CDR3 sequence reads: CASSQDVGGEQYF. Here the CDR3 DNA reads TGTGCCAGCAGCCAAGATGTGGGGGGCGAGCAGTACTTC.

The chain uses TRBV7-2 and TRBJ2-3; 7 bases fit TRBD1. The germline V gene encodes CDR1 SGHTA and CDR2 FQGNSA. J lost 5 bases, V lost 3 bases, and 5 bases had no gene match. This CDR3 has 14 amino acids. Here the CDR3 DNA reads TGTGCCAGCAGCTTGACAGGGAGTATAGATACGCAGTATTTT. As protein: CASSLTGSIDTQYF. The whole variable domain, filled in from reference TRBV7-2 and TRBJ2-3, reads GAGVSQSPSNKVTEKGKDVELRCDPISGHTALYWYRQSLGQGLEFLIYFQGNSAPDKSGLPSDRFSAERTGGSVSTLTIQRTQQEDSAVYLCASSLTGSIDTQYFGPGTRLTVL.

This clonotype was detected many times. The CDR3 sequence is CAISGSRRPQHF. In nucleotides, the CDR3 is TGTGCCATCAGTGGCTCCCGCCGACCCCAGCATTTT. V and J are TRBV10-3 and TRBJ1-5, with D uncertain. Trimming removed 4 bases from V and 10 bases from J, with 11 bases in between. CDR3 size: 12 residues. Germline CDR1 ENHRY, CDR2 SYGVKD.

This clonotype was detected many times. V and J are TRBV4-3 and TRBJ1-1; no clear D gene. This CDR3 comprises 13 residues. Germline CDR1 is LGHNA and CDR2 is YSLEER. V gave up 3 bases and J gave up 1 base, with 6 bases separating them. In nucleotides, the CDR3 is TGCGCCAGCAGCCACGTGAGGAACACTGAAGCTTTCTTT. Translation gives CASSHVRNTEAFF.

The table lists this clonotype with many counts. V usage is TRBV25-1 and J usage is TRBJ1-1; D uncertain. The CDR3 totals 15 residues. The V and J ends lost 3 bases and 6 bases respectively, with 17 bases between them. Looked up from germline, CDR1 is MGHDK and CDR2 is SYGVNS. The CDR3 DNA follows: TGTGCCAGCAGTGACTATTCAATGGCCCTCGCTGAAGCTTTCTTT. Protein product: CASSDYSMALAEAFF.

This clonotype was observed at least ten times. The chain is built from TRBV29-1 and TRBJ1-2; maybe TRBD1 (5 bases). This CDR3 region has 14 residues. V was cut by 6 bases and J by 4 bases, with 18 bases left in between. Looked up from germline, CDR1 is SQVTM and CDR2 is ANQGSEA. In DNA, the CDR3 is TGCAGCGTCGGACCGGACACCGATGGCTATGGCTACACCTTC. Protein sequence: CSVGPDTDGYGYTF.